The following is a T cell receptor beta chain sequence with its context. What it binds is unknown. These data come from a study of cytomegalovirus exposure and HLA in healthy donors. Study-wide points: The authors judged a highly shared variant cluster likely a sequencing artifact. Earlier analysis found most TCR beta V segments productive about 90% or about 30% of the time. The presence/absence work took it that sequencing depth was about the same across donors. Generally TCR sequences proved uncommon, though certain public TCRs appeared in numerous donors.

PCR employed 60 Vbeta and 13 Jbeta primers. The method was immunoSEQ multiplex PCR; TCRdb's version includes in-frame clones alone and lacks a portion of them. Here the sample spans around 200,000 clones, approximately 80% being singletons. The CDR3 covers 14 residues. J lost 8 bases, V lost 2 bases, and 6 bases had no gene match. Germline values: CDR1 SGHRS, CDR2 YFSETQ. V is TRBV5-1 and J is TRBJ1-2, with 10 bases fitting TRBD1. The sample was PBMCs. This clonotype originated in a girl aged 2-15 years in good health and CMV-seropositive. CDR3 DNA sequence: TGCGCCAGCAGCTTAGGGACAGGGGCCAGCGGCTACACCTTC. Translating gives CASSLGTGASGYTF.